A selection of T cell receptor beta chains follows, all from one sample in a study of blood T cell repertoires in COVID-19. Assay: immunoSEQ multiplex PCR; the TCRdb copy retains only in-frame clones and omits some. The sample shows roughly 180,000 clones, roughly 80% of them seen only once. The sequenced sample consisted of PBMCs or T cells enriched from blood (not recorded which). The receptors were gathered from a woman aged 45-59 years who had recovered from COVID-19. Each CDR3 is given with its conserved first and last residue. The order of the fields is clone size, V gene, D gene, J gene, CDR3 protein, CDR3 DNA. The D gene is left open where the match is weak. Clone sizes are given selectively: once, few, many, or a class where the clone is expanded.

size: NA
V: TRBV5-6
D: NA
J: TRBJ1-5
CDR3: CARSRRGGDQPQHF
DNA: TGTGCCCGCAGCCGGAGGGGGGGGGATCAGCCCCAGCATTTT

size: once
V: TRBV2
D: NA
J: TRBJ1-5
CDR3: CASSETLNSNQPQHF
DNA: TGTGCCAGCAGTGAAACCCTAAATAGCAATCAGCCCCAGCATTTT

size: NA
V: TRBV5-4
D: TRBD1
J: TRBJ1-2
CDR3: CASSFDTGTGNFGYTF
DNA: TGTGCCAGCAGCTTCGACACCGGGACAGGGAATTTCGGCTACACCTTC

size: few
V: TRBV7-2
D: TRBD1
J: TRBJ1-2
CDR3: CASSLGGTGRRYYGYTF
DNA: TGTGCCAGCAGCTTAGGTGGGACAGGTAGGAGGTACTATGGCTACACCTTC

size: NA
V: TRBV29-1
D: NA
J: TRBJ1-1
CDR3: CSVKATGTKDTEAFF
DNA: TGCAGCGTCAAGGCTACCGGGACAAAGGACACTGAAGCTTTCTTT

size: NA
V: TRBV11-3
D: NA
J: TRBJ1-1
CDR3: CASSTPEGDYTEAFF
DNA: TGTGCCAGCAGCACCCCCGAGGGGGATTACACTGAAGCTTTCTTT

size: NA
V: TRBV7-8
D: NA
J: TRBJ1-4
CDR3: CASAPGPGDEKLFF
DNA: TGTGCCAGCGCACCGGGCCCCGGGGATGAAAAACTGTTTTTT

size: NA
V: TRBV9
D: TRBD1
J: TRBJ1-6
CDR3: CASSPWTGPVGNSPLHF
DNA: TGTGCCAGCAGCCCGTGGACAGGACCCGTGGGTAATTCACCCCTCCACTTT

size: NA
V: TRBV29-1
D: NA
J: TRBJ1-4
CDR3: CSAETGSGEKLFF
DNA: TGCAGCGCCGAAACAGGGTCGGGCGAAAAACTGTTTTTT

size: once
V: TRBV2
D: TRBD1
J: TRBJ1-1
CDR3: CASTRDSHEAFF
DNA: TGTGCCAGCACCCGGGACAGCCATGAAGCTTTCTTT

size: NA
V: TRBV18
D: NA
J: TRBJ1-6
CDR3: CASSPLSGSYNSPLHF
DNA: TGTGCCAGCTCACCCTTATCGGGCTCCTATAATTCACCCCTCCACTTT

size: NA
V: TRBV5-1
D: NA
J: TRBJ1-1
CDR3: CASRVATEAFF
DNA: TGCGCCAGCAGGGTGGCCACTGAAGCTTTCTTT

size: NA
V: TRBV19
D: NA
J: TRBJ2-1
CDR3: CASRPGQGGAPNEQFF
DNA: TGTGCCAGTAGGCCAGGTCAAGGCGGGGCCCCTAATGAGCAGTTCTTC

size: NA
V: TRBV12-3/TRBV12-4
D: NA
J: TRBJ1-1
CDR3: CASSSRENTEAFF
DNA: TGTGCCAGCAGTTCCAGGGAGAACACTGAAGCTTTCTTT

size: NA
V: TRBV14
D: NA
J: TRBJ2-3
CDR3: CASSQNQGDTQYF
DNA: TGTGCCAGCAGCCAAAACCAGGGGGATACGCAGTATTTT

size: NA
V: TRBV7-8
D: NA
J: TRBJ2-5
CDR3: CASSLEGGAQYF
DNA: TGTGCCAGCAGCTTAGAGGGGGGGGCCCAGTACTTC

size: medium-sized
V: TRBV7-3
D: TRBD2
J: TRBJ2-1
CDR3: CASSLAAGEQFF
DNA: TGTGCCAGCAGCCTAGCGGCGGGTGAGCAGTTCTTC

size: NA
V: TRBV7-9
D: NA
J: TRBJ1-3
CDR3: CASSSRGGNTIYF
DNA: TGTGCCAGCAGCTCTCGGGGTGGAAACACCATATATTTT

size: NA
V: TRBV28
D: NA
J: TRBJ1-2
CDR3: CATLGEAGYTF
DNA: TGTGCCACCCTGGGAGAGGCTGGCTACACCTTC

size: NA
V: TRBV7-8
D: NA
J: TRBJ1-5
CDR3: CASSGSGQPQHF
DNA: TGTGCCAGCAGCGGATCGGGTCAGCCCCAGCATTTT

size: few
V: TRBV3-1/TRBV3-2
D: TRBD1
J: TRBJ2-2
CDR3: CASSQHRGPTTGELFF
DNA: TGTGCCAGCAGCCAACACAGGGGACCGACGACCGGGGAGCTGTTTTTT

size: many
V: TRBV4-2
D: NA
J: TRBJ2-1
CDR3: CASSQDVSFSSYNEQFF
DNA: TGTGCCAGCAGCCAAGATGTTAGTTTTAGCTCCTACAATGAGCAGTTCTTC

size: NA
V: TRBV19
D: TRBD1
J: TRBJ1-5
CDR3: CASSIDQGGRQPQHF
DNA: TGTGCCAGTAGTATAGATCAGGGGGGTCGTCAGCCCCAGCATTTT

size: NA
V: TRBV4-1
D: NA
J: TRBJ2-5
CDR3: CASSQEWSQETQYF
DNA: TGCGCCAGCAGCCAAGAGTGGAGCCAAGAGACCCAGTACTTC

size: NA
V: TRBV5-4
D: NA
J: TRBJ1-5
CDR3: CASSLNGEGPQHF
DNA: TGTGCCAGCAGCTTGAACGGAGAGGGGCCCCAGCATTTT

size: NA
V: TRBV19
D: TRBD2
J: TRBJ2-3
CDR3: CATSLDGGRGWDTQYF
DNA: TGTGCCACCTCCCTAGATGGCGGGAGGGGTTGGGATACGCAGTATTTT

size: NA
V: TRBV7-2
D: TRBD1
J: TRBJ1-4
CDR3: CASSQKTGVNNEKLFF
DNA: TGTGCCAGCAGCCAAAAGACAGGGGTCAATAATGAAAAACTGTTTTTT

size: once
V: TRBV5-8
D: NA
J: TRBJ1-3
CDR3: CASTYTRGRNTIYF
DNA: TGTGCCAGCACCTATACCAGGGGTCGGAACACCATATATTTT

size: NA
V: TRBV19
D: TRBD1
J: TRBJ1-1
CDR3: CASRRSEGAGTEAFF
DNA: TGTGCCAGTAGAAGATCAGAGGGGGCGGGCACTGAAGCTTTCTTT

size: NA
V: TRBV7-3
D: TRBD1
J: TRBJ1-2
CDR3: CASSPGDRVGGYTF
DNA: TGTGCCAGCAGCCCAGGGGACAGGGTCGGTGGCTACACCTTC

size: NA
V: TRBV6-5
D: NA
J: TRBJ2-2
CDR3: CASSYLAGTGELFF
DNA: TGTGCCAGCAGTTACTTAGCCGGGACCGGGGAGCTGTTTTTT

size: NA
V: TRBV7-9
D: NA
J: TRBJ1-2
CDR3: CASSFGELNYGYTF
DNA: TGTGCCAGCAGCTTTGGGGAGTTGAACTATGGCTACACCTTC

size: NA
V: TRBV10-3
D: NA
J: TRBJ1-5
CDR3: CATCYRVDQPQHF
DNA: TGTGCCACCTGCTACAGGGTGGATCAGCCCCAGCATTTT

size: NA
V: TRBV11-3
D: NA
J: TRBJ1-5
CDR3: CASSKANQPQHF
DNA: TGTGCCAGCAGCAAAGCGAATCAGCCCCAGCATTTT

size: NA
V: TRBV11-2
D: NA
J: TRBJ2-5
CDR3: CASSLSRGAETQYF
DNA: TGTGCCAGCAGCTTGTCCCGGGGGGCAGAGACCCAGTACTTC

size: few
V: TRBV2
D: NA
J: TRBJ2-1
CDR3: CASSELRSRGEQFF
DNA: TGTGCCAGCAGTGAACTGCGGTCGAGAGGTGAGCAGTTCTTC

size: NA
V: TRBV24-1
D: NA
J: TRBJ2-1
CDR3: CATAFRRGREQFF
DNA: TGTGCCACCGCATTCCGGAGGGGACGCGAGCAGTTCTTC

size: NA
V: TRBV11-3
D: TRBD2
J: TRBJ2-1
CDR3: CASSPGGDYNEQFF
DNA: TGTGCCAGCAGCCCCGGGGGGGACTACAATGAGCAGTTCTTC